These T cell receptor beta chains were read from a single sample in a study of blood T cell repertoires in COVID-19. Data came from immunoSEQ multiplex PCR; TCRdb stores just in-frame clones and leaves some out. Found here are a few hundred thousand clones, around 90% of them singletons; the top ten hold more than 12%. Sequencing used PBMCs or T cells enriched from blood (not recorded which). The origin of the receptors is a man aged 25 to 45 who had been exposed to COVID-19. The CDR3 runs from the conserved cysteine through the conserved F or W. D genes are given only for firm matches. Clone size is given for some rows only: seen once, a few or many times, or a class if the clone is expanded.

V	D	size	J	DNA	CDR3
TRBV14	-	-	TRBJ1-6	TGTGCCAGCAGAGCAGGGCTAGATAATTCACCCCTCCACTTT	CASRAGLDNSPLHF
TRBV20-1	-	-	TRBJ2-7	TGCAGTGCTAGTCCCGGTTCCTACGAGCAGTACTTC	CSASPGSYEQYF
TRBV3-1/TRBV3-2	-	-	TRBJ1-1	TGTGCCAGCAGCCAAGATGAGGGTGGGAACACTGAAGCTTTCTTT	CASSQDEGGNTEAFF
TRBV5-6	-	few	TRBJ2-1	TGTGCCAGCAGCTTGGAGGTGGGACAAGTACACAATGAGCAGTTCTTC	CASSLEVGQVHNEQFF
TRBV19	-	-	TRBJ2-2	TGTGCCAGTGGGGTAACGGGGGTAAAGGACGGGGAGCTGTTTTTT	CASGVTGVKDGELFF
TRBV29-1	TRBD1	-	TRBJ2-7	TGCAGCGTTAAAAAGGACAGGGCGTCCCCCTACGAGCAGTACTTC	CSVKKDRASPYEQYF
TRBV5-1	-	few	TRBJ1-1	TGCGCCAGCAGCTTGGAAGCTCGGGGAGCTGAAGCTTTCTTT	CASSLEARGAEAFF
TRBV19	-	-	TRBJ2-7	TGTGCCAGTAGTATTGGCGGCCGATCCTACGAGCAGTACTTC	CASSIGGRSYEQYF
TRBV19	TRBD1	-	TRBJ2-5	TGTGCCAGTAGAATACAGGGGGCGACCCCAGAGACCCAGTACTTC	CASRIQGATPETQYF
TRBV24-1	TRBD2	-	TRBJ2-5	TGTGCCACCAGTGTCATCGGACTAGCGATACGGGAGACCCAGTACTTC	CATSVIGLAIRETQYF
TRBV10-1	-	-	TRBJ2-1	TGCGCCAGCAGTGGCACATCCGACTCCTACAATGAGCAGTTCTTC	CASSGTSDSYNEQFF
TRBV25-1	-	-	TRBJ1-2	TGTGCCACCTCTAGATGGGGGGGGGCAGATGGCTACACCTTC	CATSRWGGADGYTF
TRBV7-2	-	-	TRBJ2-5	TGTGCCAGCAGCTTAGGGGGACTGGATCCGGAGACCCAGTACTTC	CASSLGGLDPETQYF
TRBV20-1	TRBD2	once	TRBJ2-5	TGCAGTGCTGGACTAGAAGAGACCCAGTACTTC	CSAGLEETQYF
TRBV7-2	TRBD1	-	TRBJ1-1	TGTGCCAGCAGCTTTAGACAGGGGTCGGCTGAAGCTTTCTTT	CASSFRQGSAEAFF
TRBV24-1	-	-	TRBJ1-2	TGTGCCACCGGCCTGACTTATGGCTACACCTTC	CATGLTYGYTF